These 13 T cell receptor beta chains share one sample of origin, sequenced in a study of blood T cell repertoires in COVID-19. This table comes from immunoSEQ multiplex PCR, and its TCRdb copy is limited to in-frame clones, with some not included. The table has approximately 190,000 clones, around 83% seen once; the top ten hold roughly 6.6%. Sequenced input: peripheral blood. These TCRs come from a woman between 35 and 50 years old with acute or convalescent COVID-19.

This chain joins TRBV13 and TRBJ2-1; 7 bases fit TRBD1. The CDR3 length is 15 residues. Trimming at V came to 5 bases and at J to 5 bases, leaving 9 bases not matched to a gene. Germline lookup yields CDR1 PRHDT and CDR2 FYEKMQ (reference sequence). This CDR3 reads CASSPTGQNNNEQFF. The DNA for the CDR3 is TGTGCCAGCAGCCCAACGGGACAGAATAACAATGAGCAGTTCTTC.

The rearrangement uses TRBV5-5 and TRBJ1-5; D gene ambiguous. Trimming pared 0 bases from V and 2 bases from J, leaving 9 bases between. The CDR3 spans 15 residues. Germline lookup yields CDR1 SGHKS and CDR2 YYEKEE (reference sequence). The CDR3 DNA sequence: TGTGCCAGCAGCTTGGGGGCCCAGGGCAATCAGCCCCAGCATTTT. This encodes CASSLGAQGNQPQHF.

The chain uses TRBV6-5 and TRBJ1-5; 7 bases align to TRBD1. The germline V gene encodes CDR1 MNHEY and CDR2 SVGAGI. CDR3 length: 12 amino acids. V lost 6 bases to trimming and J lost 5 bases; unmatched junction nucleotides: 1. This CDR3 is CASRTGDQPQHF. The DNA of the CDR3 is TGTGCCAGCAGAACAGGGGATCAGCCCCAGCATTTT.

This clone was detected only a few times. The chain has TRBV27 and TRBJ2-1, with 10 bases matching TRBD1. CDR1 is MNHEY and CDR2 is SMNVEV in the germline V gene (reference sequence). The CDR3 length is 16 residues. J lost 0 bases, V lost 5 bases, and 4 bases had no gene match. The CDR3 bases are TGTGCCAGCAGTAGGCGACAGGGGGCCTCCTACAATGAGCAGTTCTTC. Its translation is CASSRRQGASYNEQFF.

The chain links TRBV27 to TRBJ1-3; D unclear. In germline, CDR1 is MNHEY, CDR2 SMNVEV (reference sequence). The germline V and J ends were trimmed by 11 bases and 0 bases, with 17 bases remaining between them. The CDR3 sequence is 15 residues long. The CDR3 region is CAGRGVPFSGNTIYF. The CDR3 nucleotides read TGTGCCGGCCGTGGAGTGCCTTTCTCTGGAAACACCATATATTTT.

The rearrangement links TRBV7-9 to TRBJ2-3; 15 bases are a match to TRBD2. V shed 5 bases and J 6 bases; nucleotides not matched to a gene: 3. This CDR3 has 15 residues. In germline, CDR1 is SEHNR, CDR2 FQNEAQ (reference sequence). The CDR3 nucleotides are TGTGCCAGCAGCCCCGGGACTAGCGGGAGGGATACGCAGTATTTT. Translated: CASSPGTSGRDTQYF.

The chain links TRBV5-1 to TRBJ1-2; 7 positions match TRBD1. The CDR3 runs to 18 residues. J was trimmed by 3 bases and V by 2 bases; bases with no gene match: 16. Germline V lookup: CDR1 SGHRS, CDR2 YFSETQ. CDR3 in amino acids: CASSFSPGQSLLDYGYTF. The CDR3 region has the DNA TGCGCCAGCAGCTTCTCGCCGGGACAGAGCTTACTTGACTATGGCTACACCTTC.

The chain links TRBV19 to TRBJ2-7, with a possible D match to TRBD1 (6 bases). Trimming took 10 bases from V and 4 from J, leaving 11 bases between them. CDR1 and CDR2 (germline): LNHDA, SQIVND (reference sequence). This CDR3 comprises 11 residues. The CDR3 DNA reads as TGTGCCACGGGACACCCTTACGAGCAGTACTTC. Protein: CATGHPYEQYF.

The V call is TRBV6-5, the J call TRBJ2-5; perhaps TRBD2 as D (7 bases). Germline lookup yields CDR1 MNHEY and CDR2 SVGAGI. This CDR3 has 15 amino acids. V was cut by 2 bases and J by 1 base, with 11 bases left in between. CDR3 residues: CASSYGGGVQETQYF. The CDR3 bases are TGTGCCAGCAGTTACGGCGGGGGCGTCCAAGAGACCCAGTACTTC.

CDR3 in DNA: TGTGCCAGCAGTTGGAGGGGAATGGGCGGCTACACCTTC. Its protein is CASSWRGMGGYTF. The V and J genes are TRBV5-4 and TRBJ1-2; D may be TRBD1 (5 bases). This CDR3 contains 13 residues. Trimming took 5 bases from V and 8 from J, leaving 16 bases between them. Germline assignment: CDR1 SGHNT and CDR2 YYREEE (reference sequence).

The chain uses TRBV11-2 and TRBJ2-3; 12 bases are shared with TRBD2. V was clipped by 2 bases and J by 4 bases; unmatched bases: 13. Germline CDR1 and CDR2: SGHAT and FQNNGV. The length of the CDR3 is 19 residues. The DNA for the CDR3 is TGTGCCAGCAGCTTAAAACAAGACTGGTCTAGCGGGGGGGCAGATACGCAGTATTTT. This sequence encodes CASSLKQDWSSGGADTQYF.

The genes are TRBV5-1 and TRBJ1-2, with 9 bases lining up with TRBD1. J lost 5 bases, V lost 4 bases, and 12 bases had no gene match. This CDR3 is built from 16 residues. The germline V gene encodes CDR1 SGHRS and CDR2 YFSETQ. CDR3 DNA sequence: TGCGCCAGCAGCCTGGAGGACAGGGGAGATTTTTATGGCTACACCTTC. Translation: CASSLEDRGDFYGYTF.

This chain connects TRBV6-2 or TRBV6-3 to TRBJ1-2; D ambiguous. The V and J ends lost 2 bases and 8 bases respectively, with 12 bases between them. CDR3 size: 13 residues. Germline V gene data show CDR1 as MNHEY and CDR2 as SVGEGT. The CDR3, as DNA: TGTGCCAGCAGTTACGCGGTGACGGGAGGCTACACCTTC. Its translation: CASSYAVTGGYTF.